This TCR beta chain stems from a study of patients and donors after allogeneic stem cell transplantation. In TCRdb, the RT-PCR reads were re-called with MiXCR into one record per CDR3 protein. The profile shows approximately 20,000 distinct CDR3 sequences, 4.5% to 5% of them singletons. Only a few counts were recorded for this clonotype. Sequenced input: blood, either unsorted or a sorted T cell fraction (not recorded which). The receptor's source is a human donor who was either an allogeneic HSCT recipient or a stem cell or donor lymphocyte infusion donor (not recorded which). It is not recorded whose cells these are; they may come from a transplant donor.

The DNA for the CDR3 is TGTGCCAGCAGCTTGGTGGACAGAAATAACATTCAGTACTTC. Amino acid sequence: CASSLVDRNNIQYF. The chain couples TRBV5-4 to TRBJ2-4; perhaps TRBD1 as D (6 bases). This CDR3 is built from 14 residues. Deletions cut 0 bases from V and 7 bases from J, with 11 bases between. Germline CDR1 and CDR2: SGHNT and YYREEE (reference sequence).